This section outlines one TCR beta chain sequence together with its context. The target antigen is unknown. Data came from immunoSEQ multiplex PCR; TCRdb stores just in-frame clones and leaves some out. In the table there are about 14,000 clones, around 89% of which are singletons. The source of the sample is a study of pediatric ulcerative colitis. Whole-study context: Most patients had pancolitis, and two had left-sided colitis. Study findings and constraints: Ulcerative colitis patients shared more blood-rectal clones than controls.

The CDR3 covers 15 residues. The junction had 9 bases not matched to a gene; V was cut back by 5 bases and J by 7 bases. Germline-derived CDR1 and CDR2 are LGHNA and YNFKEQ. The chain joins TRBV4-2 to TRBJ2-1, with 9 positions matching TRBD2. Specimen: blood. The clonotype was recovered from a boy younger than 18 with moderate ulcerative colitis. The CDR3: CASSSGLAVINEQFF. Written as DNA, the CDR3 is TGTGCCAGCAGCTCGGGACTAGCAGTTATTAATGAGCAGTTCTTC.